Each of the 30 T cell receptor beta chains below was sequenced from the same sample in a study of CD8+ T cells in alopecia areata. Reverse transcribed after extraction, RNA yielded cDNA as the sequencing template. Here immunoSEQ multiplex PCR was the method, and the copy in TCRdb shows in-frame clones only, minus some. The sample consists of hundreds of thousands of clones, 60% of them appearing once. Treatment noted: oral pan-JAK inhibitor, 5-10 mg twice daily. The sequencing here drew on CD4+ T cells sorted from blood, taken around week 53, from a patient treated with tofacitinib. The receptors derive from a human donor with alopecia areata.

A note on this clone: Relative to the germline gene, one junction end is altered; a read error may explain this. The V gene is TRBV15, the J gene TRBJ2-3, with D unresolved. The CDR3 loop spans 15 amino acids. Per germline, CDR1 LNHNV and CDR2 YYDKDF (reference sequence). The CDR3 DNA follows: TGTGCCACCAGCAGAGATGGGATCACAGCAGAAACGCAGTATTTT. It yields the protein CATSRDGITAETQYF.

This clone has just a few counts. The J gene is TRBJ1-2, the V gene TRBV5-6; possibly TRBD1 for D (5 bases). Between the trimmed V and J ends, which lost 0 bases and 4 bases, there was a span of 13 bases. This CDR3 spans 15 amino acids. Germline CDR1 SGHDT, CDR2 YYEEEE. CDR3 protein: CASSLGTTGFYGYTF. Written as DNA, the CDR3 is TGTGCCAGCAGCTTGGGGACTACAGGCTTCTATGGCTACACCTTC.

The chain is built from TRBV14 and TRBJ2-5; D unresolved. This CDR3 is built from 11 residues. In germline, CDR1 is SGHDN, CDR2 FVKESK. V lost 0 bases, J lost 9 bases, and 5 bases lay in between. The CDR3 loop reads CASSQDSSQYF. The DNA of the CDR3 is TGTGCCAGCAGCCAAGATAGCTCCCAGTACTTC.

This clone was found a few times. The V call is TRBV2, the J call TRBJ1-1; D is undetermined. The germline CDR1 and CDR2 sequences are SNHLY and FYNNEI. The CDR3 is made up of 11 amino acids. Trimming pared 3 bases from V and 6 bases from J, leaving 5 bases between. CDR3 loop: CASSDRPEAFF. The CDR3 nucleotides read TGTGCCAGCAGTGACAGGCCTGAAGCTTTCTTT.

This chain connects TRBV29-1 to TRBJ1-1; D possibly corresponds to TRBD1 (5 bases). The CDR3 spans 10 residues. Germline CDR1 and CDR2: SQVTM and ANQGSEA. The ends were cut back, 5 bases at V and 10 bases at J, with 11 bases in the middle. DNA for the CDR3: TGCAGCGTTATCGCCGGGGGAGCTTTCTTT. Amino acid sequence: CSVIAGGAFF.

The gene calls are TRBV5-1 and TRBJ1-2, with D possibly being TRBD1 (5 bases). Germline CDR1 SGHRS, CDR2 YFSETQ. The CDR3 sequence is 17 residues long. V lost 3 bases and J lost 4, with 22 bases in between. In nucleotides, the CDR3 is TGCGCCAGCAGCTCAGGGACGGCTGGACAATTACCCTATGGCTACACCTTC. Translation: CASSSGTAGQLPYGYTF.

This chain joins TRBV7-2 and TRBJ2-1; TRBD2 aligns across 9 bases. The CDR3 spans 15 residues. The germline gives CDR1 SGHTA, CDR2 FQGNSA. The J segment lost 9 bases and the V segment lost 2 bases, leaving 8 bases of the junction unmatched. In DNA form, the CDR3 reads TGTGCCAGCAGCTTACTGGAGCGGGGGGTGCCTGAGCAGTTCTTC. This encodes CASSLLERGVPEQFF. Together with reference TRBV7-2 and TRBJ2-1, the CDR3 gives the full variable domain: GAGVSQSPSNKVTEKGKDVELRCDPISGHTALYWYRQSLGQGLEFLIYFQGNSAPDKSGLPSDRFSAERTGGSVSTLTIQRTQQEDSAVYLCASSLLERGVPEQFFGPGTRLTVL.

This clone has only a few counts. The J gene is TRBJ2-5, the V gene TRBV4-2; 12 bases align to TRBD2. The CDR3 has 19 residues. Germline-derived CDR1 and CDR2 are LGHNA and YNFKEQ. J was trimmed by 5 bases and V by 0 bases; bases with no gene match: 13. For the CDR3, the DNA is TGTGCCAGCAGCCAAGAGAGACTAGCGGGGGCGCCAAGGGAGGAGACCCAGTACTTC. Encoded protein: CASSQERLAGAPREETQYF.

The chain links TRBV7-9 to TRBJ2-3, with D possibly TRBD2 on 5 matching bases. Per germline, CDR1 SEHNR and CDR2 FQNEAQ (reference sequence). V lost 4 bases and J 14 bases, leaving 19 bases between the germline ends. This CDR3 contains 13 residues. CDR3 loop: CASSSPSSLQGYF. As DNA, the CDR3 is TGTGCCAGCAGCTCGCCCTCTAGCCTCCAAGGGTATTTT.

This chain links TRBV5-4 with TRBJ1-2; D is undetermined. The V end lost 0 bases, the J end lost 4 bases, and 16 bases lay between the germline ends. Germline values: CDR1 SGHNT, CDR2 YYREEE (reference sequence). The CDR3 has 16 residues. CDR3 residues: CASSLDSIRVSYGYTF. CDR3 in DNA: TGTGCCAGCAGCTTGGACAGCATAAGAGTTTCCTATGGCTACACCTTC.

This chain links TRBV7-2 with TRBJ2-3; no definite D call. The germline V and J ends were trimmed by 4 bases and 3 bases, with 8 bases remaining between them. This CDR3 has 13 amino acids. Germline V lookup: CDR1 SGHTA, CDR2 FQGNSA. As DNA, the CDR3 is TGTGCCAGCAGCTCTCAGCCTACAGATACGCAGTATTTT. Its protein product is CASSSQPTDTQYF.

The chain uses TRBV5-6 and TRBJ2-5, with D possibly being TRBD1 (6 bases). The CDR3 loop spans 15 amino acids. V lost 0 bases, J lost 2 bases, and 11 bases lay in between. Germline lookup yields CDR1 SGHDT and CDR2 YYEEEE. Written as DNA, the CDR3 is TGTGCCAGCAGCTTGGGGTCAGGGGCACAAGAGACCCAGTACTTC. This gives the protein CASSLGSGAQETQYF.

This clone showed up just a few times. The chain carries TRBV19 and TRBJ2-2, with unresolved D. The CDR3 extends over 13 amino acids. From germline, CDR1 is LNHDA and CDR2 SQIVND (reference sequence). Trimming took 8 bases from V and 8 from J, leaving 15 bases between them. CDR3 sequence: CASDRAQRGELFF. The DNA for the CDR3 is TGTGCCAGTGATAGGGCTCAGCGTGGGGAGCTGTTTTTT. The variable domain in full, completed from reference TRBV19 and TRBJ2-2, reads DGGITQSPKYLFRKEGQNVTLSCEQNLNHDAMYWYRQDPGQGLRLIYYSQIVNDFQKGDIAEGYSVSREKKESFPLTVTSAQKNPTAFYLCASDRAQRGELFFGEGSRLTVL.

CDR3 amino acids: CSVDRTVNTEAFF. CDR3 nucleotide sequence: TGCAGCGTTGATAGGACTGTGAACACTGAAGCTTTCTTT. The chain links TRBV29-1 to TRBJ1-1; D remains unclear. V lost 3 bases to trimming and J lost 0 bases, with 8 bases between them. The CDR3 runs 13 residues. Germline-derived CDR1 and CDR2 are SQVTM and ANQGSEA.

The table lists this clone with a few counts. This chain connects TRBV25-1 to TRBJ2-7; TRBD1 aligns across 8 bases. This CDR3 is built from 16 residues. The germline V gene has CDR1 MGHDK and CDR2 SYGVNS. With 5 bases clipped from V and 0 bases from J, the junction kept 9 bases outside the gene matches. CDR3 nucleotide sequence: TGTGCCAGCAGTCCTAACTGGGGACAGGACTCCTACGAGCAGTACTTC. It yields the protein CASSPNWGQDSYEQYF.

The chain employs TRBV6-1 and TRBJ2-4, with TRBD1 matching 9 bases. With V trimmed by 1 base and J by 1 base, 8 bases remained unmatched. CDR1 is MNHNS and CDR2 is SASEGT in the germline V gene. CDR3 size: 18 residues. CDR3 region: CASSEDWGQGLAKNIQYF. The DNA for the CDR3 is TGTGCCAGCAGTGAAGATTGGGGACAGGGCCTCGCCAAAAACATTCAGTACTTC.

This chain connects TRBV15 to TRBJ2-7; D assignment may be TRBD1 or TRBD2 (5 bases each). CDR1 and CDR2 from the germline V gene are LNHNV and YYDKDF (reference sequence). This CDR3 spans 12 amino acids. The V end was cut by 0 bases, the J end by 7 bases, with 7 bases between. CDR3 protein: CATSRDEGEQYF. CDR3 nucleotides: TGTGCCACCAGCAGAGATGAGGGGGAGCAGTACTTC.

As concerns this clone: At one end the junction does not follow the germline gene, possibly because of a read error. Written as DNA, the CDR3 is TGTGCCAGCAGCGTAGGGTCAGAGTCCTACGAGCAGTGCTTC. This encodes CASSVGSESYEQCF. The chain has TRBV9 and TRBJ2-7; D not certain. Per germline, CDR1 SGDLS and CDR2 YYNGEE. The CDR3 is 14 residues long.

CDR3 protein: CASSSRAGYTF. The CDR3 DNA is TGTGCCAGCAGTTCCAGGGCTGGCTACACCTTC. V usage is TRBV6-6 and J usage is TRBJ1-2; D is perhaps TRBD1 (5 bases). The ends were cut back, 4 bases at V and 7 bases at J, with 7 bases in the middle. This CDR3 has 11 residues. The germline CDR1 and CDR2 sequences are MNHNY and SVGAGI (reference sequence).

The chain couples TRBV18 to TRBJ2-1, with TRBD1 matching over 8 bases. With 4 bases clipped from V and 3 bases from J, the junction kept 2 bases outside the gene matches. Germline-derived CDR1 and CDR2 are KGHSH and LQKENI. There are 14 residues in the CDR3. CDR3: CASSLGTGYNEQFF. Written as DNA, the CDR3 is TGTGCCAGCTCACTCGGGACAGGCTACAATGAGCAGTTCTTC.

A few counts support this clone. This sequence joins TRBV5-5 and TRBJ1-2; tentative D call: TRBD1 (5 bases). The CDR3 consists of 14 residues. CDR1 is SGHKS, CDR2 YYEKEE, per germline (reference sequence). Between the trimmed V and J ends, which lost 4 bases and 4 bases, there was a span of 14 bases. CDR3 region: CASSRSTELYGYTF. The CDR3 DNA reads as TGTGCCAGCAGCCGATCGACAGAACTCTATGGCTACACCTTC.

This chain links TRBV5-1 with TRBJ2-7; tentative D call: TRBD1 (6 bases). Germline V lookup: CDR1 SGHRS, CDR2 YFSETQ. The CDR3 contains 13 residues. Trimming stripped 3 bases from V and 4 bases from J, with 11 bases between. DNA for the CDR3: TGCGCCAGCAGCTACGACAGGCCTTACGAGCAGTACTTC. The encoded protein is CASSYDRPYEQYF.

As DNA, the CDR3 is TGTGCCAGCAGTAGACGGACAGGGGGAGAAGAGACCCAGTACTTC. This translates into CASSRRTGGEETQYF. The gene calls are TRBV13 and TRBJ2-5, with 10 positions matching TRBD1. CDR1 PRHDT and CDR2 FYEKMQ come from the germline V gene (reference sequence). With 6 bases clipped from V and 3 bases from J, the junction kept 7 bases outside the gene matches. The CDR3 totals 15 residues.

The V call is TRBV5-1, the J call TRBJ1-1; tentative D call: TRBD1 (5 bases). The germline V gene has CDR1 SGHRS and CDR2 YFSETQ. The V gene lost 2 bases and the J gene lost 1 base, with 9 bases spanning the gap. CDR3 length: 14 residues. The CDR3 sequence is CASSFSRGNTEAFF. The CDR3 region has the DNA TGCGCCAGCAGCTTTTCTAGGGGGAACACTGAAGCTTTCTTT.

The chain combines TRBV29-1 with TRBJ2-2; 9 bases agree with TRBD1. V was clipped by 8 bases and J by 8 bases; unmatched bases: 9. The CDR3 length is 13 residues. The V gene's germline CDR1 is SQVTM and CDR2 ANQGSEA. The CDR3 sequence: CSRGDREVGELFF. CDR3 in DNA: TGCAGCCGGGGGGACAGGGAGGTAGGGGAGCTGTTTTTT.

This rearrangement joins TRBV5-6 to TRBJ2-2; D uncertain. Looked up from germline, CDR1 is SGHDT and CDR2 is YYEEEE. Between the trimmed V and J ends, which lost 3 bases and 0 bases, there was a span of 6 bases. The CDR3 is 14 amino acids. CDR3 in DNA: TGTGCCAGCAGCTATGACACGAACACCGGGGAGCTGTTTTTT. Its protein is CASSYDTNTGELFF.

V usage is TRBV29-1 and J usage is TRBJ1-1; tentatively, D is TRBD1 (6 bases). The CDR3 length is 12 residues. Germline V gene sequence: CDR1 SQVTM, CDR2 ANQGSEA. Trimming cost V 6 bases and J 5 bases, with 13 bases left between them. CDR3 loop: CSVTGGPTEAFF. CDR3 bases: TGCAGCGTCACTGGGGGCCCTACTGAAGCTTTCTTT.

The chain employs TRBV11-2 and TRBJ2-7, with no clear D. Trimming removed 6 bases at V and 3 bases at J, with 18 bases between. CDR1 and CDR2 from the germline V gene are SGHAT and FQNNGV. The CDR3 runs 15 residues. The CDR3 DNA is TGTGCCAGCAGTTTGAGGCCACCTGGGCTCTACGAGCAGTACTTC. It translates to CASSLRPPGLYEQYF.

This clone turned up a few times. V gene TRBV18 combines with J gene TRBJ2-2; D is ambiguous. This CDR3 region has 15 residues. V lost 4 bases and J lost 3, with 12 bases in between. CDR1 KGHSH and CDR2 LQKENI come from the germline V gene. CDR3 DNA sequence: TGTGCCAGCTCACGCTTCCTGGAACACACCGGGGAGCTGTTTTTT. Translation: CASSRFLEHTGELFF.

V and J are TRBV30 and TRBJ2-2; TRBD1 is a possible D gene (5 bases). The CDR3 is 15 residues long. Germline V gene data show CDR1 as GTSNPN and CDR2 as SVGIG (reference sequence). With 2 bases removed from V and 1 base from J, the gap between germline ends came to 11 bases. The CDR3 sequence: CAWSQGVLNTGELFF. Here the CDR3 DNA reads TGTGCCTGGAGTCAGGGTGTTCTGAACACCGGGGAGCTGTTTTTT.